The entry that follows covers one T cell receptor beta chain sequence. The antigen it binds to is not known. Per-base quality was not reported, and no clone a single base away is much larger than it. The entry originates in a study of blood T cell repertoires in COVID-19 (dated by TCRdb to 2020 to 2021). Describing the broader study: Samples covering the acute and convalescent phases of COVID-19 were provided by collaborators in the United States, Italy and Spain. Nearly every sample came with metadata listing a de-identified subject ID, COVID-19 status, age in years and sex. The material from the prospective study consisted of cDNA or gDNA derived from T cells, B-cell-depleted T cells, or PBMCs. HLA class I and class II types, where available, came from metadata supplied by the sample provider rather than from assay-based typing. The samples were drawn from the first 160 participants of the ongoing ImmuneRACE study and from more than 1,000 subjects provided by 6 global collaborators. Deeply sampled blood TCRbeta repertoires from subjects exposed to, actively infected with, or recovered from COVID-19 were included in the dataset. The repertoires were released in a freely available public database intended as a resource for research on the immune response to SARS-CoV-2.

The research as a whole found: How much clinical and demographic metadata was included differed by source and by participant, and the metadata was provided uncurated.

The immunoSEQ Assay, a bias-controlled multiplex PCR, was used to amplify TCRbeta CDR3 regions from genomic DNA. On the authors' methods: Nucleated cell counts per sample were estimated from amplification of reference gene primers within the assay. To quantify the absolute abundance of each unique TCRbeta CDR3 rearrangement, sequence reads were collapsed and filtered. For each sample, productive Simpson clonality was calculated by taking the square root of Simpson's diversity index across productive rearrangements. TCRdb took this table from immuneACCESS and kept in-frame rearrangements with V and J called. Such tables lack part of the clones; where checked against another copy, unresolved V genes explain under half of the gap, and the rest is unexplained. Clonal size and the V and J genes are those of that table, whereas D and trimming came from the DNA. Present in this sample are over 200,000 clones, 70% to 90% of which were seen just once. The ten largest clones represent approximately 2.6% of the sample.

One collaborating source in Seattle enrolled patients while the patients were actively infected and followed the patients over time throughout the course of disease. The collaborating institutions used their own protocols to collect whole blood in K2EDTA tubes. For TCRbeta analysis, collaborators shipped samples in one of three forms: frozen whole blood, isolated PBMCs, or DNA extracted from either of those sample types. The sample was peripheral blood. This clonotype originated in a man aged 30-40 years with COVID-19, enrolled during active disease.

The CDR3 corresponds to CATLGGQSTDTQYF. The sequence in DNA is TGTGCCACCCTGGGCGGACAGAGCACAGATACGCAGTATTTT. Rearrangement joined TRBV24-1 to TRBJ2-3, and the D gene may be TRBD1, 6 bases matching. Cut back by 9 bases and 0 bases, the V and J ends lie 12 bases apart. Based on the germline V gene, the CDR1 and CDR2 sequences are KGHDR and SFDVKD. Reading from cysteine to phenylalanine, the CDR3 counts 14 amino acids. The kept DNA is CDR3 alone, 42 bases in frame from the first base.